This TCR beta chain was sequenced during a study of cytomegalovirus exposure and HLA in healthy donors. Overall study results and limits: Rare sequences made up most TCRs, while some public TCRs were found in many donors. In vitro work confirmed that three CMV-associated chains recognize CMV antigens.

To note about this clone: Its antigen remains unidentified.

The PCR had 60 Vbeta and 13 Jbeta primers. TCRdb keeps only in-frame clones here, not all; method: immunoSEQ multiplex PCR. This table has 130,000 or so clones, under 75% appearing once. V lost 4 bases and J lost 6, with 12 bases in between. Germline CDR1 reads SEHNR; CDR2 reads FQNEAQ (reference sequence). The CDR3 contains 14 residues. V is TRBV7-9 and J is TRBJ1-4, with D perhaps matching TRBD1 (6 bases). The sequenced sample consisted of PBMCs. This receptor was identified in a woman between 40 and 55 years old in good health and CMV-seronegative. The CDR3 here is CASSSDRWDEKLFF. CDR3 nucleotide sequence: TGTGCCAGCAGCTCCGACAGGTGGGATGAAAAACTGTTTTTT.